This TCR beta chain appears in the sequencing data of a study of shared clonotypes between healthy human individuals. Donors were healthy HIV-negative adults without recently reported acute infections or vaccinations. About 90 million PBMCs supplied genomic DNA for unsorted samples. Study-wide results and limits: Tissue TCR repertoires likely differ from these blood-only repertoires.

Sequencing on ten immunoSEQ deep assay plates was performed for unsorted PBMC DNA. Clones were sequenced by immunoSEQ multiplex PCR, and TCRdb holds only the in-frame ones, with some missing. The sample shows about half a million clones, approximately 79% of them seen only once. About this clone itself: What it recognizes is unknown.

V was cut by 2 bases and J by 3 bases, with 14 bases left in between. CDR1 SGDLS and CDR2 YYNGEE come from the germline V gene. This CDR3 region has 16 residues. The genes are TRBV9 and TRBJ1-4; D might be TRBD1 (5 bases). This clonotype was sampled from a woman aged 40 to 50 in good health. Some clones in this sample may be carry-over from other donors' samples. Sequencing was carried out using PBMCs. CDR3 sequence (DNA): TGTGCCAGCAGCGTCACCGGGGGGACCTCTAATGAAAAACTGTTTTTT. This codes for CASSVTGGTSNEKLFF.